Sequencing of this T cell receptor (beta chain) was carried out in a study of blood T cell repertoires in COVID-19 (dated by TCRdb to 2019 to 2021). Some background on the complete study: Collaborator samples came from the United States, Italy and Spain and covered acute and convalescent phases of COVID-19. Samples came from the ongoing ImmuneRACE study (first 160 participants) plus 1,254 subjects from 6 global collaborators. The material from the prospective study consisted of cDNA or gDNA derived from T cells, B-cell-depleted T cells, or PBMCs. Where available, HLA class I and class II types were obtained from metadata supplied by the sample provider rather than from assay-based typing. The dataset comprised deeply sampled blood TCRbeta repertoires from subjects exposed to, actively infected with, or recovered from COVID-19. The repertoires were released in a freely available public database intended as a resource for research on the immune response to SARS-CoV-2. A de-identified subject ID, COVID-19 status, age in years and sex were almost always included in the sample metadata.

The full study reports these points: The quantity of clinical and demographic metadata differed by source and by participant and was supplied without curation.

A word on this clone: Its recognized antigen is unknown. No much larger clone exists at a distance of one base, and base qualities are not known.

Reading from cysteine to phenylalanine, the CDR3 counts 11 amino acids. Only the CDR3 region is kept as DNA, spanning 33 bases read in frame from base 1. Trimming at the junction amounts to 3 bases on V and 2 bases on J, and the germline ends lie 2 bases apart. TCRbeta CDR3 regions were amplified from genomic DNA by means of the immunoSEQ Assay, a bias-controlled multiplex PCR. Processing in the source paper ran as follows. Nucleated cell counts per sample were estimated from amplification of reference gene primers within the assay. To quantify the absolute abundance of each unique TCRbeta CDR3 rearrangement, sequence reads were collapsed and filtered. For each sample, productive Simpson clonality was calculated by taking the square root of Simpson's diversity index across productive rearrangements. Not all clones reach the TCRdb copy of this immuneACCESS table, which keeps in-frame sequences only. Checked studies attribute under half of the gap to unresolved V genes and leave the rest unexplained. The V and J calls and clone size were taken over from that table, and D and trimming were inferred from the DNA. The sample includes over 200,000 clones, with approximately 83% observed a single time. The top ten hold 4% to 5.5% of the sample.

Each collaborating institution followed its own protocols to collect whole blood in K2EDTA tubes. For TCRbeta analysis, collaborator samples were shipped as frozen whole blood, as isolated PBMCs, or as DNA extracted from either sample type. Sequenced: peripheral blood. The sequence is built from TRBV12-3 or TRBV12-4 and TRBJ2-7, with the D gene too uncertain to name. The clonotype was recovered from a man aged 50-59 years with active or convalescent COVID-19. The DNA sequence reads TGTGCCAGCAGTTTCACCTACGAGCAGTACTTC. Translated, this gives CASSFTYEQYF.